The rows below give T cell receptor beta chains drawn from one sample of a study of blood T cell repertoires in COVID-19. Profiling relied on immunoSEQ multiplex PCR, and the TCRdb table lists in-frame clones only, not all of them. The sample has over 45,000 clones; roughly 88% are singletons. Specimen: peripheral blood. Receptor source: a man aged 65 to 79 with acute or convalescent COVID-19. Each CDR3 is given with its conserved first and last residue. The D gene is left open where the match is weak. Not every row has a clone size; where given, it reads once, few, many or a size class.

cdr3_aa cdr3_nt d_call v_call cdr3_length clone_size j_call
CASSYSILGGRETQYF TGTGCCAGCAGTTACTCGATTTTAGGGGGACGAGAGACCCAGTACTTC - TRBV6-5 16 - TRBJ2-5
CASSLSFGTGYEQYF TGCGCCAGCAGCCTTTCCTTTGGTACAGGCTACGAGCAGTACTTC - TRBV4-3 15 - TRBJ2-7
CASSPQGAPLHF TGTGCCAGCTCACCCCAGGGTGCACCCCTCCACTTT - TRBV18 12 few TRBJ1-6
CASSLDPRGITSRMNTEAFF TGTGCCAGCAGCTTAGATCCCAGGGGGATAACGAGTCGGATGAACACTGAAGCTTTCTTT TRBD1 TRBV7-6 20 - TRBJ1-1
CASSLGLIYGSPLHF TGTGCCAGCAGCTTAGGGCTGATATATGGTTCACCCCTCCACTTT - TRBV7-8 15 - TRBJ1-6
CASSGSGTGGPYYEQYF TGTGCCAGCAGCGGAAGTGGGACAGGGGGACCCTACTACGAGCAGTACTTC TRBD1 TRBV7-6 17 - TRBJ2-7
CASSRGGVMGETQYF TGTGCCAGCAGTCGCGGAGGGGTAATGGGAGAGACCCAGTACTTC - TRBV6-2/TRBV6-3 15 - TRBJ2-5
CASREAGGILVGGYTF TGTGCCAGCCGCGAGGCAGGGGGCATTTTAGTGGGTGGCTACACCTTC TRBD1 TRBV27 16 - TRBJ1-2
CAISEVEGETEAFF TGTGCCATCAGTGAGGTAGAGGGAGAGACTGAAGCTTTCTTT - TRBV10-3 14 - TRBJ1-1
CASSPNSMITEAFF TGTGCCAGCAGCCCCAACAGTATGATCACTGAAGCTTTCTTT - TRBV11-3 14 many TRBJ1-1
CASSLDSNGYTF TGTGCCAGCAGCCTAGACAGTAACGGCTACACCTTC - TRBV6-2/TRBV6-3 12 - TRBJ1-2
CASAQGNTEAFF TGTGCCAGTGCACAGGGGAACACTGAAGCTTTCTTT - TRBV11-3 12 - TRBJ1-1
CASSDQGGRNTEAFF TGTGCCAGCAGCGACCAGGGAGGCCGGAACACTGAAGCTTTCTTT - TRBV6-5 15 - TRBJ1-1
CASMPGTANSPLHF TGTGCCAGCATGCCCGGGACAGCCAATTCACCCCTCCACTTT TRBD1 TRBV6-5 14 once TRBJ1-6
CASTTILGSQETQYF TGTGCCAGCACCACCATCTTAGGGAGCCAAGAGACCCAGTACTTC - TRBV7-2 15 once TRBJ2-5
CASRREGSYNEQFF TGCGCCAGCCGCAGGGAGGGCTCCTACAATGAGCAGTTCTTC TRBD2 TRBV5-1 14 - TRBJ2-1
CASSQGGSRRNGYTF TGCGCCAGCAGCCAAGGCGGGTCAAGACGGAATGGCTACACCTTC - TRBV4-3 15 - TRBJ1-2
CASSKESITEAFF TGTGCCAGCAGCAAAGAAAGCATCACTGAAGCTTTCTTT - TRBV9 13 - TRBJ1-1
CASSPEAGSYNEQFF TGTGCCAGCAGCCCCGAGGCGGGTTCGTACAATGAGCAGTTCTTC - TRBV4-2 15 few TRBJ2-1
CASSEQERTEAFF TGTGCCAGCAGTGAACAGGAGAGGACTGAAGCTTTCTTT - TRBV27 13 - TRBJ1-1
CASSIGTSGRLESYEQYF TGTGCCAGTAGTATCGGGACTAGCGGGAGGCTGGAATCCTACGAGCAGTACTTC TRBD2 TRBV19 18 - TRBJ2-7
CASSLNPGGGTGELFF TGTGCCAGCAGCTTAAACCCGGGAGGAGGGACCGGGGAGCTGTTTTTT TRBD2 TRBV7-3 16 - TRBJ2-2
CASSTLAPGLNYGYTF TGTGCCAGCAGCACCCTAGCCCCGGGCCTCAACTATGGCTACACCTTC - TRBV7-9 16 - TRBJ1-2
CASSPPNRTVHEQYF TGTGCCAGCTCACCACCTAACAGAACGGTCCACGAGCAGTACTTC - TRBV18 15 - TRBJ2-7
CASSLKAGRANYGYTF TGTGCCAGCAGTCTGAAAGCGGGCAGAGCTAACTATGGCTACACCTTC - TRBV5-6 16 - TRBJ1-2
CASSEVDEKLFF TGTGCCAGCAGCGAGGTTGATGAAAAACTGTTTTTT - TRBV2 12 - TRBJ1-4
CASAGTGDTEAFF TGCGCCAGCGCAGGGACAGGGGACACTGAAGCTTTCTTT TRBD1 TRBV5-1 13 - TRBJ1-1
CASSLDRASTEAFF TGTGCCAGCAGCTTGGACAGGGCGAGCACTGAAGCTTTCTTT TRBD1 TRBV13 14 - TRBJ1-1
CASKTNRGNTGELFF TGTGCCAGCAAGACTAACCGGGGGAACACCGGGGAGCTGTTTTTT - TRBV2 15 - TRBJ2-2
CASSSDRGVGYTF TGCGCCAGCAGCTCGGACAGGGGAGTAGGCTACACCTTC TRBD1 TRBV5-1 13 - TRBJ1-2
CASSTEQSNQPQHF TGTGCCAGCTCAACCGAACAGAGCAATCAGCCCCAGCATTTT - TRBV5-5 14 - TRBJ1-5
CASSLYRGYGYTF TGTGCCAGCAGTTTATATCGGGGCTATGGCTACACCTTC - TRBV28 13 - TRBJ1-2
CASSQDIGRVDSGYTF TGCGCCAGCAGCCAAGATATCGGCAGGGTCGACTCTGGCTACACCTTC - TRBV4-3 16 - TRBJ1-2
CASSQVGTAYNSPLHF TGTGCCAGCAGCCAAGTCGGGACAGCTTATAATTCACCCCTCCACTTT TRBD1 TRBV14 16 - TRBJ1-6
CASSLFSGTGYEQYF TGCGCCAGCAGCTTGTTCTCTGGGACTGGCTACGAGCAGTACTTC - TRBV5-1 15 - TRBJ2-7
CASTGTGGIGYTF TGTGCCAGCACCGGGACAGGGGGGATAGGCTACACCTTC TRBD1 TRBV28 13 - TRBJ1-2
CASSLSSRAQFTDTQYF TGTGCCAGCAGTTTATCAAGCAGGGCGCAATTCACAGATACGCAGTATTTT - TRBV27 17 few TRBJ2-3
CASSRTGLNNSPLHF TGCGCCAGCAGTCGGACAGGACTAAATAATTCACCCCTCCACTTT TRBD1 TRBV23-1 15 - TRBJ1-6
CASSSPGQARGRTF TGCGCCAGCAGCTCACCAGGACAGGCCCGTGGACGCACCTTC TRBD1 TRBV5-1 14 - TRBJ1-2
CASTRGSSNYGYTF TGTGCCAGCACCCGGGGGAGTTCGAACTATGGCTACACCTTC - TRBV11-2 14 - TRBJ1-2
CASTSGQPQHF TGTGCCAGCACTTCCGGTCAGCCCCAGCATTTT - TRBV12-3/TRBV12-4 11 - TRBJ1-5
CASSAIRGDTGELFF TGCGCCAGCAGCGCCATCAGGGGTGACACCGGGGAGCTGTTTTTT - TRBV5-1 15 - TRBJ2-2
CASSPGLSGYTF TGTGCCAGCAGTCCAGGGCTTTCGGGCTACACCTTC - TRBV11-2 12 few TRBJ1-2
CASSRGREQFF TGTGCCAGCTCACGAGGGCGGGAGCAGTTCTTC - TRBV18 11 - TRBJ2-1
CASSYGQSNQPQHF TGTGCCAGCAGTTACGGGCAGAGCAATCAGCCCCAGCATTTT - TRBV6-2/TRBV6-3 14 - TRBJ1-5
CASSETGNYEQYF TGCGCCAGCAGCGAGACAGGGAACTACGAGCAGTACTTC TRBD1 TRBV10-1 13 few TRBJ2-7
CASSQQDRGSPLHF TGTGCCAGCTCACAACAGGACAGGGGTTCACCCCTCCACTTT TRBD1 TRBV18 14 - TRBJ1-6
CATSTRLAGGEETQYF TGTGCCACCAGCACTCGACTAGCGGGGGGTGAGGAGACCCAGTACTTC TRBD2 TRBV15 16 - TRBJ2-5
CAFDRGRGWGYTF TGTGCCTTCGACAGGGGGCGGGGTTGGGGCTACACCTTC TRBD1 TRBV30 13 - TRBJ1-2
CASSMGRVSGNTIYF TGTGCCAGTAGTATGGGCAGAGTCTCTGGAAACACCATATATTTT - TRBV19 15 - TRBJ1-3
CASSSLAGGDGDEQFF TGTGCCAGCAGTTCCCTAGCGGGAGGGGATGGGGATGAGCAGTTCTTC TRBD2 TRBV6-2/TRBV6-3 16 - TRBJ2-1
CASSTHRDRSQETQYF TGTGCCAGCAGCACACACCGGGACAGATCCCAAGAGACCCAGTACTTC TRBD1 TRBV7-8 16 - TRBJ2-5
CASKLAGEMFF TGTGCCAGTAAACTGGCAGGGGAAATGTTTTTT - TRBV19 11 - TRBJ1-4
CASSLRTPYYEQYF TGTGCCAGCAGTTTACGAACACCTTACTACGAGCAGTACTTC - TRBV27 14 - TRBJ2-7
CSVEGGTGVLTF TGCAGCGTTGAAGGTGGGACAGGGGTGCTCACCTTC TRBD1 TRBV29-1 12 - TRBJ1-2